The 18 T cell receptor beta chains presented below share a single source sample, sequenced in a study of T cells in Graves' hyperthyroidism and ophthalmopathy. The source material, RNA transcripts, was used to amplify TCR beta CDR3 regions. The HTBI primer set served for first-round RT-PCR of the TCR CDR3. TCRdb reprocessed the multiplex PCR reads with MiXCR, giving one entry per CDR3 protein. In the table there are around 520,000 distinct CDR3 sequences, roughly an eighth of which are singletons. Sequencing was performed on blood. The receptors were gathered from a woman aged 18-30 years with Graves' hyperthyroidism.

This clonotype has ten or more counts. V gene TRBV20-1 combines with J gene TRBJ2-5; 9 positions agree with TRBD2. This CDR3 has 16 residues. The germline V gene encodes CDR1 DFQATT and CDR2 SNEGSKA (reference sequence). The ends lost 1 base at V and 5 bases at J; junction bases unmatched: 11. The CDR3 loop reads CSARGGSGSGMETQYF. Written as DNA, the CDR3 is TGCAGTGCTAGAGGGGGTAGCGGGAGCGGTATGGAGACCCAGTACTTC.

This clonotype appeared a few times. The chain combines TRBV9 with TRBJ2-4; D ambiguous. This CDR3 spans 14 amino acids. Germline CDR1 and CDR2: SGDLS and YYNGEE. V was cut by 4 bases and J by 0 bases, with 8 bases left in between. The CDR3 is CASSPQQAKNIQYF. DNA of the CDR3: TGTGCCAGCAGCCCCCAGCAAGCCAAAAACATTCAGTACTTC.

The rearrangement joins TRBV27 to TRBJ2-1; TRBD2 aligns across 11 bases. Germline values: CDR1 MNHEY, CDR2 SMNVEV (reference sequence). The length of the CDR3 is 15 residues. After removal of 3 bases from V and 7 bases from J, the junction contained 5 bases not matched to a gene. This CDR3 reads CASSFLAGGLNEQFF. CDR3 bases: TGTGCCAGCAGTTTCCTAGCGGGAGGCCTAAATGAGCAGTTCTTC.

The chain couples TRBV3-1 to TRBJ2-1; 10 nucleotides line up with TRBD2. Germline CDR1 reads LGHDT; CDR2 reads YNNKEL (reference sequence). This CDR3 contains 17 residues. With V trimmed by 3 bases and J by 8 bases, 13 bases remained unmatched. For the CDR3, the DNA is TGTGCCAGCAGCCAGGGCCGGGGAGCGGGAGGGAAATATGAGCAGTTCTTC. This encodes CASSQGRGAGGKYEQFF.

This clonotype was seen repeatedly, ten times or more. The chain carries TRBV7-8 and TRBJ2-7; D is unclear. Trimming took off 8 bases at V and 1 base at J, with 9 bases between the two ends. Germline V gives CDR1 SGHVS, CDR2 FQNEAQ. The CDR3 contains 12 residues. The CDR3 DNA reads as TGTGCCAGCGGGCCGAGTTCCTACGAGCAGTACGTC. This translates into CASGPSSYEQYV.

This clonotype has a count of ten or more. CDR3 region: CASSFEAAWYEQYF. Written as DNA, the CDR3 is TGTGCCAGCAGTTTCGAGGCTGCCTGGTACGAGCAGTACTTC. The chain carries TRBV12-3 or TRBV12-4 and TRBJ2-7, with no clear D. V lost 3 bases, J lost 4 bases, and 13 bases lay in between. This CDR3 comprises 14 residues.

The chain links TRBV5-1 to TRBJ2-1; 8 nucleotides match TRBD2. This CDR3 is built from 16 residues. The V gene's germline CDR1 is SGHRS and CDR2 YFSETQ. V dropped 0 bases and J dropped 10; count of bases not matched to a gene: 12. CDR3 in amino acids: CASSLAERESLGEQFF. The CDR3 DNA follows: TGCGCCAGCAGCTTGGCCGAGCGGGAGTCGTTAGGCGAGCAGTTCTTC.

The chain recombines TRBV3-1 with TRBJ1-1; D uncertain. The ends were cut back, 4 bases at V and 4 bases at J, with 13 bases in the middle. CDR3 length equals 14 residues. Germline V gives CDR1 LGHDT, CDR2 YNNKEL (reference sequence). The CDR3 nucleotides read TGTGCCAGCAGCCGAGTGGTAGTTAGCACTGAAGCTTTCTTT. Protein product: CASSRVVVSTEAFF.

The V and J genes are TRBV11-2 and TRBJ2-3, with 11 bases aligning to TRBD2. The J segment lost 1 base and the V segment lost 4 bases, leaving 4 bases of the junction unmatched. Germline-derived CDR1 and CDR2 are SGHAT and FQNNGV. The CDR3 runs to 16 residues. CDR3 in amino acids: CASSWWGLAGTDTQYF. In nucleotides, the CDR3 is TGTGCCAGCAGCTGGTGGGGACTAGCGGGCACAGATACGCAGTATTTT.

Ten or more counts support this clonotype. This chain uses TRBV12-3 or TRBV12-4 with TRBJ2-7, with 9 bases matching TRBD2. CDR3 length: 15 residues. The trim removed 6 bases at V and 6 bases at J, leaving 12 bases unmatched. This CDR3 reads CASSLFGTSYGEQYF. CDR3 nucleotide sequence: TGTGCCAGCAGCCTGTTCGGGACTAGCTATGGCGAGCAGTACTTC.

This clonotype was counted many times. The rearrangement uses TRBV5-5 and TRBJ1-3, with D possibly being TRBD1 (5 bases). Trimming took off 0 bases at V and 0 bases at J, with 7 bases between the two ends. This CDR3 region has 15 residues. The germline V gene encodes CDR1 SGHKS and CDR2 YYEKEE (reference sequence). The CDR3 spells CASSLDGGSGNTIYF. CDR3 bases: TGTGCCAGCAGCTTGGACGGGGGCTCTGGAAACACCATATATTTT. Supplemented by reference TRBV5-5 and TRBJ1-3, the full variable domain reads DAGVTQSPTHLIKTRGQQVTLRCSPISGHKSVSWYQQVLGQGPQFIFQYYEKEERGRGNFPDRFSARQFPNYSSELNVNALLLGDSALYLCASSLDGGSGNTIYFGEGSWLTVV.

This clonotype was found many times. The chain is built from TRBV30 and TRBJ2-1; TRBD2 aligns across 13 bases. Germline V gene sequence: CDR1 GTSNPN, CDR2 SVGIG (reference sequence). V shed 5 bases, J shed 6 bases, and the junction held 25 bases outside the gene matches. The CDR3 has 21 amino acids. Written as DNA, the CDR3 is TGTGCCTGGGCCCCCGGGAGAATTAGGGGACTAGCGGGACGAGGGGGCAATGAGCAGTTCTTC. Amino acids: CAWAPGRIRGLAGRGGNEQFF.

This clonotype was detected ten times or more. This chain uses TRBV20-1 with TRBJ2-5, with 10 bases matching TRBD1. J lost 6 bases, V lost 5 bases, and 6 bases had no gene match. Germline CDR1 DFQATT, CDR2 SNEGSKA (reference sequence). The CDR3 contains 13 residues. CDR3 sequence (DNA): TGCAGTGCTGAGGGGACAGGGGAACAGACCCAGTACTTC. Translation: CSAEGTGEQTQYF.

The CDR3 DNA reads TGTGCCAGCAGCGATGGGGGACTCACAGCTTTCTTT. Amino acid sequence: CASSDGGLTAFF. J is TRBJ1-1 and V is TRBV9; a possible D gene is TRBD1 (5 bases). The CDR3 is made up of 12 amino acids. Per germline, CDR1 SGDLS and CDR2 YYNGEE. Trimming removed 3 bases from V and 10 bases from J, with 13 bases in between. The full variable domain, rest sourced from reference TRBV9 and TRBJ1-1, is DSGVTQTPKHLITATGQRVTLRCSPRSGDLSVYWYQQSLDQGLQFLIQYYNGEERAKGNILERFSAQQFPDLHSELNLSSLELGDSALYFCASSDGGLTAFFGQGTRLTVV.

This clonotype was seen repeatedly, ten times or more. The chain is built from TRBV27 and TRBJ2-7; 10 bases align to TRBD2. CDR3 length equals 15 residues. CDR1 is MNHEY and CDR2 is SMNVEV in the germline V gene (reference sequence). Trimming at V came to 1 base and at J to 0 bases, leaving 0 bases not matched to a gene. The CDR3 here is CASSLWTSGSYEQYF. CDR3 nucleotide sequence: TGTGCCAGCAGTTTATGGACTAGCGGCTCCTACGAGCAGTACTTC.

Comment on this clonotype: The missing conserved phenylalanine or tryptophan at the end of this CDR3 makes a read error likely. CDR3 sequence reads: CASSYEGPEETQYS. CDR3 DNA sequence: TGTGCCAGCAGTTACGAGGGCCCAGAAGAGACCCAGTACTCC. This chain joins TRBV6-5 and TRBJ2-5, with a possible D match to TRBD2 (5 bases). The CDR3 runs 14 residues. Trimming cost V 2 bases and J 3 bases, with 10 bases left between them. In germline, CDR1 is MNHEY, CDR2 SVGAGI.

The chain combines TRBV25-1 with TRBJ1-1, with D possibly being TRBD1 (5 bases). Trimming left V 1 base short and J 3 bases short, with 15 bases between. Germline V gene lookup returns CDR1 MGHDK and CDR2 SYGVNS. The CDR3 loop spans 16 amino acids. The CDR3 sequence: CASSEWRVGVDTEAFF. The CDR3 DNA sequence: TGTGCCAGCAGTGAATGGAGGGTGGGGGTTGACACTGAAGCTTTCTTT.

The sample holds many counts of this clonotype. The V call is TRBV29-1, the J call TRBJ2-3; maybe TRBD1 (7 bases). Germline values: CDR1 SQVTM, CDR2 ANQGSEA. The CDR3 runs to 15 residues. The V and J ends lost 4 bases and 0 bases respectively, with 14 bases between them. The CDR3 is CSVALQGTSTDTQYF. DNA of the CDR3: TGCAGCGTTGCCCTACAGGGGACTAGCACAGATACGCAGTATTTT.